Here is one T cell receptor beta chain with its context. Its target is unknown. The PCR had 60 Vbeta and 13 Jbeta primers. TCRdb's table, derived via immunoSEQ multiplex PCR, lists solely in-frame clones and lacks some. The sample includes about 130,000 clones, around three quarters of them seen just once. Trimming left V 2 bases short and J 7 bases short, with 6 bases between. Germline loops: CDR1 MNHEY, CDR2 SVGAGI. This CDR3 spans 13 amino acids. The data are from a study of cytomegalovirus exposure and HLA in healthy donors. Study-wide findings and caveats: A later analysis linked a missense DCLRE1C variant to TCR beta V- and J-gene trimming. TCR beta V segments were, for the most part, productive about 90% or about 30% of the time in an earlier analysis.

Sequenced material: PBMCs. V usage is TRBV6-5 and J usage is TRBJ1-6; D is unclear. This receptor was identified in an older woman in good health and CMV-seropositive. This chain's CDR3 is CASSYDSNSPLHF. The CDR3 nucleotides read TGTGCCAGCAGTTACGACTCAAATTCACCCCTCCACTTT.